The 25 T cell receptor beta chains listed next were all sequenced from one sample in a study of breast tumors, draining lymph nodes, adjacent tissues (dated by TCRdb to 2016 to 2018). Receptor amplification or capture employed multiplex PCR. The reads were generated on an Illumina HiSeq 2000. TCRdb ran its own pipeline on the public reads, namely fastp trimming at Q25 and MiXCR clone calling, and kept in-frame beta chains. Rows with one shared CDR3 protein collapse into an entry with the most common genes and DNA. Counted in this sample were 20,000 or so distinct CDR3 sequences; 43% of them appeared once. Approximately 20% of the sample rests with the top ten. The specimen was breast tumor tissue. The source is a female donor with breast cancer. Some clones in this sample may be carry-over from other donors' samples.

The DNA for the CDR3 is TGTGCCAGCAGCCAAGAATCCTGGGATTTGGGGGATGAAAAACTGTTTTTT. Protein product: CASSQESWDLGDEKLFF. The chain is built from TRBV4-2 and TRBJ1-4, with D possibly being TRBD1 (5 bases). This CDR3 region has 17 residues. V was pared by 0 bases and J by 6 bases, with 17 bases between. Germline CDR1 is LGHNA and CDR2 is YNFKEQ.

CDR3 bases: TGTGCCAGCAGTGACGGTAGACTAGCGGGATATGAGCAGTTCTTC. Encoded protein: CASSDGRLAGYEQFF. The V and J genes are TRBV6-4 and TRBJ2-1, with 11 bases aligning to TRBD2. V shed 2 bases, J shed 8 bases, and the junction held 5 bases outside the gene matches. CDR3 size: 15 residues. Germline V gives CDR1 MRHNA, CDR2 SNTAGT.

In this sample, this clonotype turned up many times. V is TRBV20-1 and J is TRBJ2-2; 10 nucleotides align to TRBD1. Germline values: CDR1 DFQATT, CDR2 SNEGSKA (reference sequence). There are 16 residues in the CDR3. Trimming took 6 bases from V and 4 from J; bases not matched to a gene: 11. The CDR3 DNA is TGCAGTGCGCGGAAAGCCGGGACAGGGGCCACCGGGGAGCTGTTTTTT. It specifies CSARKAGTGATGELFF.

The gene calls are TRBV29-1 and TRBJ2-7; D gene unclear. The CDR3 consists of 13 residues. Trimming removed 7 bases at V and 3 bases at J, with 16 bases between. Looked up from germline, CDR1 is SQVTM and CDR2 is ANQGSEA. CDR3 coding DNA: TGCAGCGCTGTATTCCCACCCAGCTACGAGCAGTACTTC. Its translation: CSAVFPPSYEQYF.

This clonotype came up many times. This chain links TRBV11-2 with TRBJ1-4; the match to TRBD1 covers 7 bases. CDR3 size: 13 residues. The germline gives CDR1 SGHAT, CDR2 FQNNGV. J gave up 5 bases and V 5 bases, and 2 bases lay outside the gene matches. This CDR3 reads CASSRDRNEKLFF. DNA of the CDR3: TGTGCCAGCAGCCGGGACAGAAATGAAAAACTGTTTTTT.

This clonotype was seen ten or more times. A read error may account for a junction end that differs from germline. The rearrangement links TRBV6-6 to TRBJ1-5; 7 bases match TRBD1. The CDR3 consists of 16 residues. Looked up from germline, CDR1 is MNHNY and CDR2 is SVGAGI (reference sequence). CDR3 bases: TGTGCCAGCAGTCACTCCACAGGGGCGGATAGTCAGCCCCAGCATTTT. It codes for CASSHSTGADSQPQHF.

The J gene is TRBJ2-3, the V gene TRBV20-1, with no clear D. The ends were cut back, 4 bases at V and 0 bases at J, with 8 bases in the middle. The CDR3 extends over 13 amino acids. Germline V gives CDR1 DFQATT, CDR2 SNEGSKA (reference sequence). Here the CDR3 DNA reads TGCAGTGCTAATATAGGGAGCACAGATACGCAGTATTTT. Its protein product is CSANIGSTDTQYF.

The V call is TRBV14, the J call TRBJ1-2, with 7 bases fitting TRBD1. V lost 3 bases and J lost 8; bases outside the gene matches: 3. CDR1 and CDR2 from the germline V gene are SGHDN and FVKESK. This CDR3 is built from 12 residues. The CDR3 DNA follows: TGTGCCAGCAGCCAGGGACAGAGCGGCTACACCTTC. This encodes CASSQGQSGYTF. Supplemented by reference TRBV14 and TRBJ1-2, the full variable domain reads EAGVTQFPSHSVIEKGQTVTLRCDPISGHDNLYWYRRVMGKEIKFLLHFVKESKQDESGMPNNRFLAERTGGTYSTLKVQPAELEDSGVYFCASSQGQSGYTFGSGTRLTVV.

This chain joins TRBV6-1 and TRBJ2-7, with 7 bases fitting TRBD2. Looked up from germline, CDR1 is MNHNS and CDR2 is SASEGT. The CDR3 has 14 residues. The V segment lost 7 bases and the J segment 0 bases; nucleotides outside the gene matches: 6. This CDR3 reads CASIFGGSSYEQYF. DNA of the CDR3: TGTGCCAGCATATTCGGCGGGAGCTCCTACGAGCAGTACTTC.

The chain links TRBV20-1 to TRBJ1-4; the D is unclear. The germline CDR1 and CDR2 sequences are DFQATT and SNEGSKA (reference sequence). CDR3 size: 14 residues. Trimming removed 6 bases from V and 3 bases from J, with 14 bases in between. CDR3 protein: CSAPLPQANEKLFF. As DNA, the CDR3 is TGCAGTGCGCCGTTGCCCCAGGCTAATGAAAAACTGTTTTTT.

The V and J genes are TRBV5-5 and TRBJ2-7, with D maybe TRBD2 (6 bases). The length of the CDR3 is 14 residues. Trimming took off 1 base at V and 4 bases at J, with 12 bases between the two ends. CDR1 is SGHKS and CDR2 is YYEKEE in the germline V gene (reference sequence). The CDR3 reads CASSLTSSWYEQYF. CDR3 sequence (DNA): TGTGCCAGCAGCTTGACTAGCAGTTGGTACGAGCAGTACTTC.

This clonotype was counted ten times or more. The chain joins TRBV6-1 to TRBJ2-7; 10 positions agree with TRBD1. V lost 8 bases, J lost 3 bases, and 10 bases stayed unmatched. Germline CDR1 reads MNHNS; CDR2 reads SASEGT. The CDR3 has 15 residues. The CDR3 loop is CASAYPGQGYYEQYF. In DNA, the CDR3 is TGTGCCAGCGCCTACCCGGGACAGGGGTACTACGAGCAGTACTTC.

The chain couples TRBV5-8 to TRBJ1-2, with TRBD1 as a possible D gene (5 bases). The V gene lost 4 bases and the J gene lost 14 bases, with 18 bases spanning the gap. The CDR3 consists of 12 residues. From germline, CDR1 is SGHTS and CDR2 YDEGEE. The CDR3 DNA follows: TGTGCCAGCAGCGAAACCGGGACCGCTGGGACCTTC. As protein: CASSETGTAGTF. Together with reference TRBV5-8 and TRBJ1-2, the CDR3 gives the full variable domain: EAGVTQSPTHLIKTRGQQATLRCSPISGHTSVYWYQQALGLGLQFLLWYDEGEERNRGNFPPRFSGRQFPNYSSELNVNALELEDSALYLCASSETGTAGTFGSGTRLTVV.

On this clonotype itself: The DNA is omitted, as the CDR3 cannot be located on it reliably, and the CDR3 follows TCRdb's listing. The rearrangement uses TRBV7-8 and TRBJ2-3; TRBD2, as called in the table, went unchecked against the DNA. The CDR3 is 21 amino acids long, termini counted. The germline V gene encodes CDR1 SGHVS and CDR2 FQNEAQ. CDR3 sequence: CASSFYICSAPPSGGTDTQYF.

This clonotype came up many times. The chain carries TRBV2 and TRBJ2-2; TRBD1 might be the D (5 bases). The CDR3 has 12 residues. Per the germline V gene, CDR1 is SNHLY and CDR2 is FYNNEI. V dropped 8 bases and J dropped 5 bases, with 9 bases sitting between them. CDR3 nucleotides: TGTGCCAGCCTTCGACAGACCGGGGAGCTGTTTTTT. Translated, it gives CASLRQTGELFF.

In this sample, this clonotype turned up once. The genes are TRBV29-1 and TRBJ2-7, with a weak D call TRBD2 (5 bases). CDR1 is SQVTM and CDR2 is ANQGSEA in the germline V gene. This CDR3 is built from 10 residues. Trimming left V 7 bases short and J 4 bases short, with 8 bases between. CDR3 residues: CSGRPYEQYF. CDR3 nucleotides: TGCAGCGGGAGGCCGTACGAGCAGTACTTC.

This clonotype is a singleton in its sample. This sequence joins TRBV15 and TRBJ2-1; TRBD2 aligns across 8 bases. Germline assignment: CDR1 LNHNV and CDR2 YYDKDF (reference sequence). The CDR3 runs 17 residues. The V segment lost 0 bases and the J segment 8 bases; nucleotides outside the gene matches: 12. The CDR3 loop reads CATSRDSGGLDRDEQFF. CDR3 sequence (DNA): TGTGCCACCAGCAGAGATTCCGGGGGACTAGATCGCGATGAGCAGTTCTTC.

This chain links TRBV7-2 with TRBJ2-7; 8 bases are shared with TRBD1. The CDR3 has 12 amino acids. V trimming: 2 bases; J trimming: 6 bases; junction bases outside the gene matches: 0. Germline V CDR1 and CDR2: SGHTA, FQGNSA. The CDR3 loop reads CASSLTGGEQYF. The DNA of the CDR3 is TGTGCCAGCAGCTTAACAGGGGGCGAGCAGTACTTC.

This chain uses TRBV7-2 with TRBJ2-3; 9 positions agree with TRBD2. With V trimmed by 6 bases and J by 6 bases, 16 bases remained unmatched. Germline loops: CDR1 SGHTA, CDR2 FQGNSA. CDR3 length: 17 residues. DNA for the CDR3: TGTGCCAGCAGTCCTAACCCCGCGGGAGGGCCCCGGGATACGCAGTATTTT. Its translation is CASSPNPAGGPRDTQYF.

This clonotype was counted between two and nine times. This CDR3 reads CSARNPATGDTEAFF. The CDR3, as DNA: TGCAGTGCTAGAAACCCCGCGACCGGGGACACTGAAGCTTTCTTT. This chain joins TRBV20-1 and TRBJ1-1; no clear D gene. In germline, CDR1 is DFQATT, CDR2 SNEGSKA (reference sequence). This CDR3 has 15 residues. V was cut by 2 bases and J by 3 bases, with 16 bases left in between.

This clonotype was seen many times. This chain connects TRBV15 to TRBJ1-5; D gene unclear. Trimming left V 0 bases short and J 6 bases short, with 12 bases between. This CDR3 region has 15 residues. The germline V gene encodes CDR1 LNHNV and CDR2 YYDKDF (reference sequence). The CDR3, as DNA: TGTGCCACCAGCAGAGATCTCCAGTTTGGTCAGCCCCAGCATTTT. This sequence encodes CATSRDLQFGQPQHF.

This clonotype appeared once. The J gene is TRBJ1-5, the V gene TRBV6-9; D is uncertain. Germline V gene data show CDR1 as MNHGY and CDR2 as SVAAGI. V shed 10 bases and J shed 0 bases, with 19 bases lying between them. The CDR3 is made up of 16 amino acids. The DNA for the CDR3 is TGTGCCATCAACAAGGGAGGCGTTTATAGCAATCAGCCCCAGCATTTT. Protein: CAINKGGVYSNQPQHF.

This chain connects TRBV6-6 to TRBJ2-2; D might be TRBD1 (6 bases). This CDR3 has 13 residues. V lost 5 bases and J 5 bases, leaving 9 bases between the germline ends. Germline loops: CDR1 MNHNY, CDR2 SVGAGI (reference sequence). CDR3 in amino acids: CASSTGLTGELFF. CDR3 in DNA: TGTGCCAGCAGTACAGGGTTAACCGGGGAGCTGTTTTTT.

The rearrangement uses TRBV6-6 and TRBJ2-1; D uncertain. This CDR3 has 13 amino acids. Germline V lookup: CDR1 MNHNY, CDR2 SVGAGI (reference sequence). The germline V and J ends were trimmed by 0 bases and 9 bases, with 9 bases remaining between them. The CDR3 sequence is CASSYSIIGEQFF. CDR3 in DNA: TGTGCCAGCAGTTACTCGATTATAGGTGAGCAGTTCTTC.

This clonotype was detected many times. A read error may be the cause here, since a much bigger clone is one base away. This chain uses TRBV6-6 with TRBJ2-1; D remains ambiguous. V was pared by 5 bases and J by 5 bases, with 16 bases between. Germline V CDR1 and CDR2: MNHNY, SVGAGI (reference sequence). The CDR3 is made up of 15 amino acids. The CDR3 reads CASSHRRDHHNEQFF. Written as DNA, the CDR3 is TGTGCCAGCAGTCATCGGAGAGACCACCACAATGAGCAGTTCTTC.